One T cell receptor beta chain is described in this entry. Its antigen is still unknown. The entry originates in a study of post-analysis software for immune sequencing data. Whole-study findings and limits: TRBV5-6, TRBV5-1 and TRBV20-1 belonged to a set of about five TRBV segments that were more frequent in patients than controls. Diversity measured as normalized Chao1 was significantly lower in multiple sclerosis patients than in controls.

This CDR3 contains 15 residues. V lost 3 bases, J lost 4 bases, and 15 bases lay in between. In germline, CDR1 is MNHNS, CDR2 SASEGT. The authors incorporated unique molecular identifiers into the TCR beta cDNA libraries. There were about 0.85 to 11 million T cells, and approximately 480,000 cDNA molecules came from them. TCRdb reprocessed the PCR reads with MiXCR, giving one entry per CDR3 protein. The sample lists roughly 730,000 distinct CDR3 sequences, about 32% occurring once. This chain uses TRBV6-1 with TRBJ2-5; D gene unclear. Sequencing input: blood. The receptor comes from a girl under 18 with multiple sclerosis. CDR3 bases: TGTGCCAGCAGTGATATGGACCCCTCTGGAGAGACCCAGTACTTC. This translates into CASSDMDPSGETQYF.